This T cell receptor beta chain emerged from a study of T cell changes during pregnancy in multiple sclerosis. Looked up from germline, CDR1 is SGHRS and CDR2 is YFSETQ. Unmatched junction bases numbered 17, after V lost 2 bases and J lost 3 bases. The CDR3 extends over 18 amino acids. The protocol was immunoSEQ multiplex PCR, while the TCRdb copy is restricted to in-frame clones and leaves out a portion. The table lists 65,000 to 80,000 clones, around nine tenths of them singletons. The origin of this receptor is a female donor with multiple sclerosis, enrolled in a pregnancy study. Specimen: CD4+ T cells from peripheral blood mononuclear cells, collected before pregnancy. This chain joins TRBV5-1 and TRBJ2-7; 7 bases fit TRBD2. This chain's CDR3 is CASSFAQEGGRFLYEQYF. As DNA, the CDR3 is TGCGCCAGCAGCTTCGCTCAGGAGGGAGGGCGGTTTCTCTACGAGCAGTACTTC.